This T cell receptor (beta chain) stems from a study of a mutant IDH1 vaccine in newly diagnosed glioma. Study background: Before enrollment, patients got radiotherapy alone, temozolomide alone, or mostly the combination.

Worth noting for this clone: Its antigen is unidentified.

There are 15 residues in the CDR3. V gave up 2 bases and J gave up 5 bases, with 13 bases separating them. Germline V CDR1 and CDR2: SGHDT, YYEEEE. The time point here: week 35, safety follow-up. Topical imiquimod was applied with each vaccine dose, which held 300 ug of mutant IDH1 20-mer peptide. Vaccination of patients was performed eight times, in weeks 1, 3, 5, 7, 11, 15, 19 and 23. Each tumor in the donors was a new WHO grade 3 or 4 astrocytoma, IDH1-mutant and ATRX-lost. Sequencing was performed with immunoSEQ multiplex PCR; in TCRdb, only in-frame clones are kept and a portion is missing. The table lists tens of thousands of clones, roughly 81% of them singletons.

The receptor was isolated from a man in his forties with glioma. The sample consisted of PBMCs, taken from a glioma patient whose treatment included an IDH1 peptide vaccine. This chain links TRBV5-6 with TRBJ1-4; D might be TRBD1 (6 bases). The CDR3 loop reads CASSFQGTANEKLFF. CDR3 in DNA: TGTGCCAGCAGCTTTCAGGGGACCGCGAATGAAAAACTGTTTTTT.